Sequencing of this T cell receptor (beta chain) was carried out in a study of cytomegalovirus exposure and HLA in healthy donors. Notes on the study in general: The authors listed 164 TCR beta chains as cytomegalovirus-associated.

With 60 Vbeta and 13 Jbeta primers, the PCR was carried out. Produced via immunoSEQ multiplex PCR; TCRdb's table is partial and in-frame only. The sample consists of about 140,000 clones, 65% to 85% of them appearing once. CDR1 MGHRA and CDR2 YSYEKL come from the germline V gene. Trimming shortened V by 4 bases and J by 1 base, and 7 bases separated the two germline ends. CDR3 length: 13 residues. On this clone: What it binds is not known.

This TCR derives from a male donor in good health and CMV-seronegative. Input material: PBMCs. V usage is TRBV4-1 and J usage is TRBJ1-1; D gene ambiguous. DNA of the CDR3: TGCGCCAGCAGCCGCACAGCGAACACTGAAGCTTTCTTT. Amino acids: CASSRTANTEAFF.